This T cell receptor (beta chain) stems from a study of OX40 agonist ivuxolimab in advanced cancers. The wider study: Treatment of patients was with ivuxolimab, an agonistic anti-OX40 (CD134) antibody. Melanoma, hepatocellular carcinoma, head and neck or renal cell cancer occurred in dose-escalation patients. Overall study results and limits: Antigens targeted by the expanded peripheral T cells were not determined.

Patients who had autoimmune disease history or got systemic immunosuppression were left out. Clones were read by immunoSEQ multiplex PCR, and TCRdb kept only the in-frame ones, dropping some. The sample lists tens of thousands of clones; 91% were seen once. Details on this clone: Its antigen is not known.

Trimming cost V 6 bases and J 3 bases, with 9 bases left between them. There are 12 residues in the CDR3. Germline CDR1 reads SGHAT; CDR2 reads FQNNGV. The rearrangement links TRBV11-2 to TRBJ2-7; D ambiguous. The source was CD4+ or CD8+ T cells sorted from blood, collected in a trial of the OX40 agonist ivuxolimab. The sequence was obtained from an adult with an advanced solid tumor such as melanoma, head and neck, liver or kidney cancer. CDR3 protein: CASRSTNYEQYF. In DNA form, the CDR3 reads TGTGCCAGCAGGTCAACCAACTACGAGCAGTACTTC.